Sequencing of this TCR beta chain was carried out in a study of control samples from healthy donors and cancer patients. Looked up from germline, CDR1 is KGHDR and CDR2 is SFDVKD. The CDR3 is 14 residues long. Trimming stripped 4 bases from V and 9 bases from J, with 16 bases between. Here immunoSEQ multiplex PCR was the method, and the copy in TCRdb shows in-frame clones only, minus some. This sample has about 120,000 clones, with roughly nine tenths found just once. Material: blood. This TCR derives from a woman aged 18-30 years in good health. The V gene is TRBV24-1, the J gene TRBJ2-3; D might be TRBD1 (6 bases). Written as DNA, the CDR3 is TGTGCCACCAGTGACCTGATCCCTGGGGGCACGCAGTATTTT. Amino acid sequence: CATSDLIPGGTQYF.